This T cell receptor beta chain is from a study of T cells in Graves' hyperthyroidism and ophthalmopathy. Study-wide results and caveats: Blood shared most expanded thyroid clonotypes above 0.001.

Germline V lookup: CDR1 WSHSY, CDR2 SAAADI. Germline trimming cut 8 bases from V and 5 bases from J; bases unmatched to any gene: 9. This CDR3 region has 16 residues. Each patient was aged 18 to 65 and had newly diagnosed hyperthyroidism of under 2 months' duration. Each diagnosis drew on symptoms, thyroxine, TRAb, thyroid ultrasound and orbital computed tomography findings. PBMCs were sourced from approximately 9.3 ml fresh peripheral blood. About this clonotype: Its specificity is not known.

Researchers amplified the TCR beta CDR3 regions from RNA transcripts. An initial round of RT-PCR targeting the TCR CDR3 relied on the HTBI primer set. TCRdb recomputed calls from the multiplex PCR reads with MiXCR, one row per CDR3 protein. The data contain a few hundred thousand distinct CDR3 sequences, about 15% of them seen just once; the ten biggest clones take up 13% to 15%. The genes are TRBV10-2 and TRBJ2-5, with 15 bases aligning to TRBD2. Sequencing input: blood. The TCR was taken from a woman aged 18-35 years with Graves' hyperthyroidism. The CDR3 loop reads CASRTSGRDPGETQYF. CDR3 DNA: TGCGCCAGCCGGACTAGCGGGAGGGATCCCGGGGAGACCCAGTACTTC.